The clone carrying this T cell receptor beta chain has a handful of counts. Its antigen is not known. The source of the sample is a study of CD8 T cells in ankylosing spondylitis. Findings of the study overall: There were earlier reports of some motif variants in reactive arthritis synovial fluid and blood. Disease-linked clones displayed a CD8+ phenotype and appeared relatively rarely in peripheral blood. There was a TCR beta motif, made of roughly eight highly homologous variants, that appeared characteristic of ankylosing spondylitis blood. Disease-linked clones were reportedly significantly enriched in matched ankylosing spondylitis synovial fluid.

One entry per CDR3 protein, called by TCRdb with MiXCR from the 5' RACE reads. This repertoire shows more than 600,000 distinct CDR3 sequences, around 17% found once; its top ten account for around 20%. Germline V CDR1 and CDR2: MRHNA, SNTAGT. CDR3 length: 14 amino acids. Deletions cut 6 bases from V and 5 bases from J, with 13 bases between. Sequencing was performed on blood, either unsorted or a sorted T cell fraction (not recorded which). This chain links TRBV6-4 with TRBJ2-2; D unclear. The TCR comes from a male donor with ankylosing spondylitis. The CDR3 nucleotides read TGTGCCAGCAGCCAGCTACCCGGGACCGGGGAGCTGTTTTTT. Amino acids: CASSQLPGTGELFF.